This T cell receptor beta chain is drawn from a study of OX40 agonist ivuxolimab in advanced cancers. Some clones are missing from TCRdb's copy, which holds only in-frame ones; the method was immunoSEQ multiplex PCR. The data show 55,000 to 70,000 clones, approximately 89% seen once. A remark on this clone: The germline gene is not matched at one end of the junction; a read error may be the cause.

CDR3 length equals 18 residues. Per germline, CDR1 LNHDA and CDR2 SQIVND (reference sequence). The starting material was CD4+ or CD8+ T cells sorted from blood, obtained in a trial of the OX40 agonist ivuxolimab. The sequence came from an adult with an advanced solid tumor such as melanoma, head and neck, liver or kidney cancer. This chain links TRBV19 with TRBJ2-3; 8 bases match TRBD2. The CDR3 reads CAGSIRRQAGGVTDTQYF. DNA for the CDR3: TGTGCCGGTAGTATTAGGCGGCAGGCCGGGGGGGTCACAGATACGCAGTATTTT.